The entry that follows covers one T cell receptor beta chain sequence. Generated by immunoSEQ multiplex PCR, the TCRdb table keeps only in-frame clones and is missing some. Of under 750,000 clones listed, around 70% are singletons. The source of the sample is a study of shared clonotypes between healthy human individuals. Splitting the CD4+ cells yielded a CD45RA+ naive subset and a CD45RA-negative memory subset. The CDR3 spans 16 residues. Germline V gives CDR1 PRHDT, CDR2 FYEKMQ (reference sequence). The TCR sequence derives from a woman in her 30s in good health. The rearrangement links TRBV13 to TRBJ2-5; TRBD2 matches at 11 bases. The end of the DNA fits TRBJ2-7 better, so the J call may be wrong. The material sequenced was memory CD4+ T cells sorted from blood. Subset specified: CD45RA-negative fraction. The CDR3 sequence is CASSLSPSGRSYEQYF. The CDR3 DNA is TGTGCCAGCAGCTTATCCCCTAGCGGGAGGTCCTACGAGCAGTACTTC.